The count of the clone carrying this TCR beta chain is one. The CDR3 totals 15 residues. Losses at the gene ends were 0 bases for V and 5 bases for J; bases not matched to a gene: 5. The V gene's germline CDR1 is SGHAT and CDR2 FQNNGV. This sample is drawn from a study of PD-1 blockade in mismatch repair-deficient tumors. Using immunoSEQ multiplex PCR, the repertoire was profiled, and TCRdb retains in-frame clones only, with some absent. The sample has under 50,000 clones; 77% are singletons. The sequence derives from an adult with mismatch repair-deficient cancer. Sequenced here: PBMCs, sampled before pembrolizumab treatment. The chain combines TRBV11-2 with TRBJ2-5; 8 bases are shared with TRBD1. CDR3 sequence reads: CASSLDQGAQETQYF. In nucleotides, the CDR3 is TGTGCCAGCAGCTTAGACCAGGGGGCGCAGGAGACCCAGTACTTC.